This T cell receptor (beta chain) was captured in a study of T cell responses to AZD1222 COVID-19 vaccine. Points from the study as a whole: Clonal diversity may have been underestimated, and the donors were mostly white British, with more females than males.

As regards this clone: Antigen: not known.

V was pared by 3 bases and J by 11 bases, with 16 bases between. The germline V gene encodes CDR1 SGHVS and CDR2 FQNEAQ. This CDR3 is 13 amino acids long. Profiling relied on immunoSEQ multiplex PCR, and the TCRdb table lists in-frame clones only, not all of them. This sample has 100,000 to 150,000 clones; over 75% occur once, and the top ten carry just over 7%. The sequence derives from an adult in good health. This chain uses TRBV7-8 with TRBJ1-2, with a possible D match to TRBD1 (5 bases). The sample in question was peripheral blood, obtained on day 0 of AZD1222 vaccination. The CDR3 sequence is CASSFGTSKGYTF. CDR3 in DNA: TGTGCCAGCAGCTTCGGGACTTCAAAGGGATACACCTTC.